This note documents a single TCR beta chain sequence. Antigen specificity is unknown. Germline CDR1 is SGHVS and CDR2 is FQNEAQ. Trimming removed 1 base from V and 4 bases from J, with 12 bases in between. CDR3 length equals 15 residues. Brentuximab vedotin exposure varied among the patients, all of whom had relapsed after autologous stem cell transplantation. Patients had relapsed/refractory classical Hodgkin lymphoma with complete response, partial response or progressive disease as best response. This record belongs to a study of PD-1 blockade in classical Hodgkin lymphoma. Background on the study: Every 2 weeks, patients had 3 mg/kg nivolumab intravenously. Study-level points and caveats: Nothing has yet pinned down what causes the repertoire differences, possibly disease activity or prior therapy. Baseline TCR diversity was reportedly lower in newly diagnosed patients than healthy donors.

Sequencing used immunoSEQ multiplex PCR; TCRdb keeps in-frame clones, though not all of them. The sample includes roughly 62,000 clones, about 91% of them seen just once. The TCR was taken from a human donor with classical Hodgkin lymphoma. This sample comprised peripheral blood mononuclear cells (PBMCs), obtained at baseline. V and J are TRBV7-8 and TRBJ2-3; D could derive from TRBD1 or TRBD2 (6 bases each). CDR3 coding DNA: TGTGCCAGCAGCTTAGTTTCCGGGGGCTCAGATACGCAGTATTTT. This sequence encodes CASSLVSGGSDTQYF.